Listed here are 11 T cell receptor beta chains from one sample, sequenced in a study of response to subunit inactivated influenza vaccine. One entry per CDR3 protein results from TCRdb running MiXCR on the RT-PCR reads. The data hold roughly 650,000 distinct CDR3 sequences, with approximately 14% observed a single time. Sample: PBMCs from blood, taken less than 13 days after vaccination. Receptors originate from a man aged 50 or older who received an inactivated influenza vaccine.

This clonotype appeared many times. V is TRBV12-3 or TRBV12-4 and J is TRBJ2-5; TRBD2 matches at 9 bases. This CDR3 is built from 15 residues. The ends lost 4 bases at V and 5 bases at J; junction bases unmatched: 8. The CDR3 loop is CASSSGGLAGETQYF. Written as DNA, the CDR3 is TGTGCCAGCAGTTCCGGGGGACTAGCTGGGGAGACCCAGTACTTC.

This clonotype was recorded once. The V and J genes are TRBV7-9 and TRBJ1-6; 7 bases align to TRBD1. Losses at the gene ends were 5 bases for V and 6 bases for J; bases not matched to a gene: 7. Germline-derived CDR1 and CDR2 are SEHNR and FQNEAQ (reference sequence). This CDR3 contains 15 residues. The CDR3 DNA is TGTGCCAGCAGCATTAGCAGGGGGGGTAATTCACCCCTCCACTTT. Protein sequence: CASSISRGGNSPLHF.

This clonotype was observed a few times. The chain recombines TRBV7-2 with TRBJ2-3, with D unclear. The V end lost 5 bases, the J end lost 4 bases, and 19 bases lay between the germline ends. The germline V gene encodes CDR1 SGHTA and CDR2 FQGNSA. The CDR3 is made up of 16 amino acids. The CDR3, as DNA: TGTGCCAGCAGCCGATCATTGGGAAGTTTCGCAGATACGCAGTATTTT. Residues: CASSRSLGSFADTQYF.

This clonotype appeared a few times. This rearrangement joins TRBV11-2 to TRBJ2-2; 10 bases map to TRBD2. Looked up from germline, CDR1 is SGHAT and CDR2 is FQNNGV. The CDR3 spans 18 residues. The V gene end was trimmed by 5 bases and the J gene end by 1 base; junction bases not matched to a gene: 10. The CDR3 coding sequence is TGTGCCAGCAGCCTACGTGGGCCTAGCGGGGGGAACACCGGGGAGCTGTTTTTT. It yields the protein CASSLRGPSGGNTGELFF.

A few counts support this clonotype. V usage is TRBV6-4 and J usage is TRBJ1-5; TRBD1 matches at 8 bases. The CDR3 sequence is 13 residues long. V lost 6 bases, J lost 6 bases, and 4 bases stayed unmatched. Germline V gives CDR1 MRHNA, CDR2 SNTAGT. The CDR3 reads CASSEDRAQPQHF. The CDR3 nucleotides are TGTGCCAGCAGCGAGGACAGGGCTCAGCCCCAGCATTTT.

This clonotype was counted many times. The rearrangement joins TRBV29-1 to TRBJ1-3, with unresolved D. The CDR3 length is 12 residues. CDR1 and CDR2 from the germline V gene are SQVTM and ANQGSEA. The ends were cut back, 5 bases at V and 4 bases at J, with 9 bases in the middle. CDR3 coding DNA: TGCAGCGTTAGTGAACGCGGAAACACCATATATTTT. It specifies CSVSERGNTIYF.

Comment on this clonotype: The junction and the germline gene differ at one end; a read error may be behind it. This CDR3 is CASSDRVGELFF. In DNA, the CDR3 is TGTGCTAGCAGCGACAGGGTTGGGGAGCTGTTTTTT. This rearrangement joins TRBV7-7 to TRBJ2-2; 7 positions match TRBD1. The germline CDR1 and CDR2 sequences are SSHAT and FNYEAQ (reference sequence). The CDR3 runs to 12 residues.

This clonotype was seen a few times. The chain links TRBV12-3 or TRBV12-4 to TRBJ2-3; 7 bases map to TRBD1. The CDR3 is made up of 15 amino acids. With 2 bases clipped from V and 2 bases from J, the junction kept 4 bases outside the gene matches. CDR3 amino acids: CASSLFGQVTDTQYF. CDR3 sequence (DNA): TGTGCCAGCAGTTTATTTGGACAGGTCACAGATACGCAGTATTTT.

This clonotype occurred a few times. The V and J genes are TRBV5-1 and TRBJ2-1, with 13 bases identical to TRBD2. The CDR3 spans 15 residues. J lost 9 bases, V lost 0 bases, and 3 bases had no gene match. CDR1 and CDR2 (germline): SGHRS, YFSETQ. CDR3 protein: CASSLVTSGGGEQFF. Written as DNA, the CDR3 is TGCGCCAGCAGCTTGGTTACTAGCGGGGGGGGTGAGCAGTTCTTC.

The chain is built from TRBV7-2 and TRBJ2-7, with 10 bases lining up with TRBD2. Trimming cost V 1 base and J 5 bases; bases outside gene matches: 5. The CDR3 extends over 15 amino acids. The V gene's germline CDR1 is SGHTA and CDR2 FQGNSA. The CDR3 region is CASSLVAGGKNEQYF. For the CDR3, the DNA is TGTGCCAGCAGCTTAGTAGCGGGGGGAAAGAACGAGCAGTACTTC.

The chain joins TRBV7-9 to TRBJ2-3, with D perhaps given as TRBD1 or TRBD2 (5 bases each). CDR1 and CDR2 (germline): SEHNR, FQNEAQ (reference sequence). The CDR3 is 16 amino acids. V was shortened by 6 bases and J by 1 base, with 17 bases between the two germline ends. CDR3 coding DNA: TGTGCCAGCAGTTCCCCGGGTTCGGGACGCACAGATACGCAGTATTTT. This translates into CASSSPGSGRTDTQYF.